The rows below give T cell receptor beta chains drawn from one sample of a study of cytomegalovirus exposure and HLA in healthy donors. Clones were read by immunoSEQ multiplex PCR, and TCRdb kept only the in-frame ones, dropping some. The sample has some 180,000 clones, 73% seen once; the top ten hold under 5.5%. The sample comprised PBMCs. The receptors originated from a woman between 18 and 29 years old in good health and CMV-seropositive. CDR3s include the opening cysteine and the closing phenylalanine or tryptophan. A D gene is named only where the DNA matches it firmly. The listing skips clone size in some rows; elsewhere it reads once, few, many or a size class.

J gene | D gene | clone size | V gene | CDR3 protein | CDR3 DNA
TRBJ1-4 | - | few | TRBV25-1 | CASSERETTNEKLFF | TGTGCCAGCAGTGAAAGGGAGACAACTAATGAAAAACTGTTTTTT
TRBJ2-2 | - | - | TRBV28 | CASRPPGEGLYTGELFF | TGTGCCAGCAGACCCCCAGGGGAGGGGCTTTACACCGGGGAGCTGTTTTTT
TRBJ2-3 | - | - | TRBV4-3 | CASSQENRPTFTDTQYF | TGCGCCAGCAGCCAAGAGAACAGGCCCACCTTCACAGATACGCAGTATTTT
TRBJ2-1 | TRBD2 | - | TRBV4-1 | CASSQERGTSGGLYNEQFF | TGCGCCAGCAGCCAAGAAAGGGGGACTAGCGGGGGACTGTACAATGAGCAGTTCTTC
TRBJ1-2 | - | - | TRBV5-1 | CASSFGQGDYGYTF | TGCGCCAGCAGCTTCGGGCAGGGCGACTATGGCTACACCTTC
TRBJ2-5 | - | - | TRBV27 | CASSYTSAGTQYF | TGTGCCAGCAGCTATACATCGGCGGGGACCCAGTACTTC
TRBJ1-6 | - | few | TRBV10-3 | CAISVSENSPLHF | TGTGCCATCAGTGTCAGTGAAAATTCACCCCTCCACTTT
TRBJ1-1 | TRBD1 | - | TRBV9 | CASSAGQVELEAFF | TGTGCCAGCAGCGCGGGACAGGTAGAGCTTGAAGCTTTCTTT
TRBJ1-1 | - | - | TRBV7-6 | CASSPAVERSGEAFF | TGTGCCAGCAGCCCAGCGGTGGAGCGGAGTGGAGAAGCTTTCTTT
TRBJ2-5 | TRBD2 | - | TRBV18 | CASSPGGRTDQETQYF | TGTGCCAGCTCACCGGGCGGGAGGACAGATCAAGAGACCCAGTACTTC
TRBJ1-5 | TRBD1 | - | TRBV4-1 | CASSQERTGGQPQHF | TGCGCCAGCAGCCAAGAGCGGACAGGGGGTCAGCCCCAGCATTTT
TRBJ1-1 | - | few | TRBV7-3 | CASSLQRLRNTEAFF | TGTGCCAGCAGCTTACAGAGGTTGAGGAACACTGAAGCTTTCTTT
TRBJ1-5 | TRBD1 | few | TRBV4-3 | CASSQGDSFNQPQHF | TGCGCCAGCAGCCAAGGGGACAGCTTCAATCAGCCCCAGCATTTT
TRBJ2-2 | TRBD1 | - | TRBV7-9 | CASSRGTGKTGELFF | TGTGCCAGCAGCAGAGGGACAGGGAAAACCGGGGAGCTGTTTTTT
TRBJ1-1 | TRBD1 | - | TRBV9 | CASSAGQGGEAFF | TGTGCCAGCAGCGCCGGACAGGGGGGTGAGGCTTTCTTT
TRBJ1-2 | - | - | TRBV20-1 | CSAWRDGYTF | TGCAGTGCTTGGAGAGATGGCTACACCTTC
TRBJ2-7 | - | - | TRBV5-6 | CASSDLRRGPYEQYF | TGTGCCAGCAGCGACCTTAGGCGGGGGCCATACGAGCAGTACTTC
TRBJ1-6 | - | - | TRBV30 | CAWSVSPTTVFNSPLHF | TGTGCCTGGAGTGTATCCCCCACGACAGTATTTAATTCACCCCTCCACTTT
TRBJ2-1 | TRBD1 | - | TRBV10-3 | CAIADRVKLGNEQFF | TGTGCCATAGCCGACAGGGTCAAACTTGGGAATGAGCAGTTCTTC
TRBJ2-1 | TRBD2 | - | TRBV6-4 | CASSALAGRYNEQFF | TGTGCCAGCAGTGCCCTAGCGGGGCGATACAATGAGCAGTTCTTC
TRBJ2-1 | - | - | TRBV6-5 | CASSYGQGKSNEQFF | TGTGCCAGCAGTTACGGGCAGGGCAAAAGCAATGAGCAGTTCTTC
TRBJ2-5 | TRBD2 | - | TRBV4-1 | CASSQDERGYQETQYF | TGCGCCAGCAGCCAAGACGAGCGGGGGTATCAAGAGACCCAGTACTTC
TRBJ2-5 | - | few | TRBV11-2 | CASSWAGETQYF | TGTGCCAGCAGCTGGGCAGGCGAGACCCAGTACTTC
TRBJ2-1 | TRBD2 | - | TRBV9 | CASSVGRGGRNEQFF | TGTGCCAGCAGCGTAGGCCGGGGGGGCAGGAATGAGCAGTTCTTC
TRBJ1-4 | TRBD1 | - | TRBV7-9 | CASSFSTGAEKLFF | TGTGCCAGCAGCTTTTCGACAGGGGCCGAAAAACTGTTTTTT
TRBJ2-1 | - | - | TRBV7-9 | CASSLVVTLNNEQFF | TGTGCCAGCAGCTTAGTTGTGACTCTCAACAATGAGCAGTTCTTC
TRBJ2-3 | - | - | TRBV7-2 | CASSPFKDTQYF | TGTGCCAGCAGCCCCTTTAAAGATACGCAGTATTTT
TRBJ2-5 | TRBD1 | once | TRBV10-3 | CAIEGQGAQGQYF | TGTGCCATCGAGGGACAGGGGGCGCAGGGGCAGTACTTC